The 27 T cell receptor beta chains listed next were all sequenced from one sample in a study of TIL therapy for anti-PD-1-resistant metastatic lung cancer. Noted time point: pre-treatment sample, taken before nivolumab and TIL therapy. Sequencing used immunoSEQ v3. Sequencing used immunoSEQ multiplex PCR; TCRdb keeps in-frame clones, though not all of them. This table has 16,000 or so clones, about 68% appearing once. The material sequenced was blood, taken at baseline. The receptors here all came from a person aged 25 to 80 with non-small cell lung cancer.

The chain carries TRBV7-3 and TRBJ2-3, with D unclear. Trimming took off 5 bases at V and 3 bases at J, with 12 bases between the two ends. This CDR3 is built from 14 residues. Germline CDR1 and CDR2: SGHTA and FQGTGA. This CDR3 reads CASSPLGQTDTQYF. The CDR3 DNA sequence: TGTGCCAGCAGCCCCCTCGGCCAGACAGATACGCAGTATTTT.

The chain couples TRBV7-9 to TRBJ1-2; a possible D gene is TRBD1 (6 bases). Germline V lookup: CDR1 SEHNR, CDR2 FQNEAQ (reference sequence). Trimming cost V 5 bases and J 7 bases, with 8 bases left between them. CDR3 size: 11 residues. The CDR3 nucleotides are TGTGCCAGCAGCAACAGGGCTGGCTACACCTTC. Its protein is CASSNRAGYTF.

V is TRBV9 and J is TRBJ1-2; D possibly corresponds to TRBD1 (5 bases). Germline-derived CDR1 and CDR2 are SGDLS and YYNGEE. The V and J ends lost 4 bases and 7 bases respectively, with 11 bases between them. This CDR3 is 12 amino acids long. CDR3 amino acids: CASSSGRSGYTF. The CDR3 nucleotides read TGTGCCAGCAGCTCAGGGCGGAGTGGCTACACCTTC.

Points on this clone: The sample carries other DNA sequences with the same CDR3. J is TRBJ1-2 and V is TRBV7-9; a possible D gene is TRBD1 (5 bases). The V gene's germline CDR1 is SEHNR and CDR2 FQNEAQ (reference sequence). This CDR3 is built from 13 residues. V gave up 5 bases and J gave up 14 bases, with 21 bases separating them. The CDR3: CASSLDRGGGRTF. The CDR3 region has the DNA TGTGCCAGCAGCCTCGACAGAGGTGGGGGTAGGACCTTC.

The chain's CDR3 is CASSTGLAGVETQYF. Here the CDR3 DNA reads TGTGCCAGTAGTACAGGACTAGCGGGGGTGGAGACCCAGTACTTC. The chain employs TRBV19 and TRBJ2-5; 13 bases map to TRBD2. This CDR3 spans 15 amino acids. With 4 bases clipped from V and 5 bases from J, the junction kept 4 bases outside the gene matches. Germline V gives CDR1 LNHDA, CDR2 SQIVND (reference sequence).

About this clone: An end of the junction differs from the germline gene, which may be a read error. The sample holds other DNA sequences that translate to the same CDR3. The chain is built from TRBV6-1 and TRBJ1-4; no clear D. In germline, CDR1 is MNHNS, CDR2 SASEGT. The CDR3 runs to 13 residues. CDR3 DNA: TGTGCCAGCAGTGAACAGGTGACCGGGAAACTATTTTTT. It yields the protein CASSEQVTGKLFF.

This sequence joins TRBV19 and TRBJ2-3; weak D call: TRBD2 (6 bases). Germline V lookup: CDR1 LNHDA, CDR2 SQIVND (reference sequence). This CDR3 contains 15 residues. V was trimmed by 6 bases and J by 0 bases, leaving 13 bases between them. CDR3 protein: CASSSLALSTDTQYF. In DNA form, the CDR3 reads TGTGCCAGTAGCTCTCTAGCGTTGAGCACAGATACGCAGTATTTT.

This chain uses TRBV30 with TRBJ2-5; D gene ambiguous. The V and J ends lost 1 base and 5 bases respectively, with 8 bases between them. CDR1 is GTSNPN, CDR2 SVGIG, per germline (reference sequence). The CDR3 has 12 residues. The CDR3 region has the DNA TGTGCCTGGAGTGGTGTGGAGGAGACCCAGTACTTC. Translated, it gives CAWSGVEETQYF.

The rearrangement joins TRBV10-2 to TRBJ2-5; 9 bases match TRBD2. This CDR3 comprises 14 residues. Germline lookup yields CDR1 WSHSY and CDR2 SAAADI. J lost 1 base, V lost 8 bases, and 5 bases had no gene match. The CDR3 spells CASYPAGGQETQYF. Here the CDR3 DNA reads TGCGCCAGCTATCCAGCGGGGGGCCAAGAGACCCAGTACTTC.

This sequence joins TRBV19 and TRBJ2-3; D is possibly TRBD2 (6 bases). The germline V and J ends were trimmed by 5 bases and 4 bases, with 19 bases remaining between them. The CDR3 runs to 16 residues. The germline V gene has CDR1 LNHDA and CDR2 SQIVND (reference sequence). CDR3 residues: CASSLPGGARSDTQYF. CDR3 nucleotides: TGTGCCAGTAGTCTCCCCGGGGGAGCCAGGTCAGATACGCAGTATTTT.

This clone showed up just a few times. The chain links TRBV30 to TRBJ1-1; D uncertain. The germline V gene encodes CDR1 GTSNPN and CDR2 SVGIG (reference sequence). The CDR3 length is 11 residues. V lost 3 bases to trimming and J lost 8 bases, with 10 bases between them. As DNA, the CDR3 is TGTGCCTGGAGCAAGGGCATGGAAGCTTTCTTT. Its translation: CAWSKGMEAFF.

This clone was observed a few times. The rearrangement uses TRBV5-1 and TRBJ1-2; 7 nucleotides align to TRBD1. Germline CDR1 is SGHRS and CDR2 is YFSETQ. V lost 4 bases and J lost 7; bases outside the gene matches: 10. This CDR3 spans 14 amino acids. In DNA form, the CDR3 reads TGCGCCAGCAGCAGCGAGGGGGCGCGAAGTGGCTACACCTTC. Its translation: CASSSEGARSGYTF.

This clone was seen only a few times. This chain connects TRBV9 to TRBJ2-1, with 11 bases aligning to TRBD2. V dropped 3 bases and J dropped 9; count of bases not matched to a gene: 8. The CDR3 extends over 15 amino acids. Germline V gives CDR1 SGDLS, CDR2 YYNGEE. As DNA, the CDR3 is TGTGCCAGCAGCGCCGACCCCGGGACTAGCGGTGAGCAGTTCTTC. Protein sequence: CASSADPGTSGEQFF.

This clone appeared once. The chain joins TRBV18 to TRBJ2-1; D not resolved. V was shortened by 3 bases and J by 7 bases, with 7 bases between the two germline ends. This CDR3 spans 12 amino acids. Germline V CDR1 and CDR2: KGHSH, LQKENI. CDR3 nucleotides: TGTGCCAGCTCACCCCTCGGGAATGAGCAGTTCTTC. It encodes CASSPLGNEQFF. The full variable domain, completed using reference TRBV18 and TRBJ2-1, is NAGVMQNPRHLVRRRGQEARLRCSPMKGHSHVYWYRQLPEEGLKFMVYLQKENIIDESGMPKERFSAEFPKEGPSILRIQQVVRGDSAAYFCASSPLGNEQFFGPGTRLTVL.

The chain has TRBV5-1 and TRBJ1-2; tentatively, D is TRBD1 (6 bases). CDR1 SGHRS and CDR2 YFSETQ come from the germline V gene. Trimming cost V 0 bases and J 13 bases, with 22 bases left between them. CDR3 size: 15 residues. In nucleotides, the CDR3 is TGCGCCAGCAGCTTGGGCCAGGGGCCGAACCGTGGGGGCACCTTC. This encodes CASSLGQGPNRGGTF.

The chain carries TRBV27 and TRBJ2-5; unclear D gene. The CDR3 is 13 residues long. The V gene lost 6 bases and the J gene lost 5 bases, with 13 bases spanning the gap. The germline gives CDR1 MNHEY, CDR2 SMNVEV (reference sequence). CDR3 DNA sequence: TGTGCCAGCAGCCACCGGTGGCAGGAGACCCAGTACTTC. It encodes CASSHRWQETQYF.

DNA of the CDR3: TGTGCCAGCAGCCCCCCGGGGGCAATCGTCTACACCTTC. This encodes CASSPPGAIVYTF. This chain joins TRBV9 and TRBJ1-2; possible D gene TRBD1, 6 bases. V lost 4 bases and J 10 bases, leaving 17 bases between the germline ends. The CDR3 is 13 amino acids. The germline V gene has CDR1 SGDLS and CDR2 YYNGEE.

This clone was recorded a few times. V is TRBV16 and J is TRBJ1-1, with no clear D. Looked up from germline, CDR1 is KGHSY and CDR2 is FQNENV. V was trimmed by 2 bases and J by 4 bases, leaving 11 bases between them. The CDR3 consists of 14 residues. The CDR3 bases are TGTGCCAGCAGCCAAGAAATCACAGCCACTGAAGCTTTCTTT. Its translation is CASSQEITATEAFF.

The chain couples TRBV6-6 to TRBJ2-1, with D perhaps matching TRBD1 (5 bases). V was cut by 8 bases and J by 3 bases, with 11 bases left in between. Germline loops: CDR1 MNHNY, CDR2 SVGAGI (reference sequence). The length of the CDR3 is 13 residues. The CDR3 sequence is CASRDRNYNEQFF. CDR3 nucleotides: TGTGCCAGCCGCGACAGAAACTACAATGAGCAGTTCTTC.

The chain joins TRBV6-6 to TRBJ2-6; possibly TRBD2 for D (6 bases). V gave up 5 bases and J gave up 0 bases, with 11 bases separating them. The CDR3 loop spans 16 amino acids. Looked up from germline, CDR1 is MNHNY and CDR2 is SVGAGI (reference sequence). The chain's CDR3 is CASSQTGSSGANVLTF. The CDR3 DNA reads TGTGCCAGCAGTCAGACCGGGAGCTCTGGGGCCAACGTCCTGACTTTC.

The chain joins TRBV11-3 to TRBJ2-5; TRBD1 matches 7 bases. Looked up from germline, CDR1 is SGHNT and CDR2 is YENEEA. This CDR3 spans 14 amino acids. J was trimmed by 5 bases and V by 4 bases; bases with no gene match: 7. The CDR3 sequence: CASSSNRGRETQYF. The DNA for the CDR3 is TGTGCCAGCAGCTCAAACAGGGGTCGGGAGACCCAGTACTTC.

The chain recombines TRBV11-2 with TRBJ1-1; the D is unclear. Trimming removed 4 bases from V and 4 bases from J, with 16 bases in between. Looked up from germline, CDR1 is SGHAT and CDR2 is FQNNGV. The CDR3 extends over 15 amino acids. The CDR3 reads CASSSKGPLGTEAFF. The CDR3 nucleotides read TGTGCCAGCAGCTCAAAAGGGCCTCTAGGCACTGAAGCTTTCTTT.

This chain uses TRBV15 with TRBJ1-1; D not resolved. Trimming pared 0 bases from V and 1 base from J, leaving 9 bases between. The germline gives CDR1 LNHNV, CDR2 YYDKDF (reference sequence). The CDR3 is 15 residues long. The CDR3 DNA sequence: TGTGCCACCAGCAGAGATTTGGCAGGGAACACTGAAGCTTTCTTT. Amino acids: CATSRDLAGNTEAFF.

The V gene is TRBV29-1, the J gene TRBJ2-4, with TRBD2 as a possible D gene (6 bases). This CDR3 has 14 residues. Trimming took off 7 bases at V and 0 bases at J, with 13 bases between the two ends. CDR1 SQVTM and CDR2 ANQGSEA come from the germline V gene. The CDR3 sequence is CSAVGGTAKNIQYF. CDR3 sequence (DNA): TGCAGCGCCGTGGGGGGAACAGCCAAAAACATTCAGTACTTC. The whole variable domain, filled in from reference TRBV29-1 and TRBJ2-4, reads SAVISQKPSRDICQRGTSLTIQCQVDSQVTMMFWYRQQPGQSLTLIATANQGSEATYESGFVIDKFPISRPNLTFSTLTVSNMSPEDSSIYLCSAVGGTAKNIQYFGAGTRLSVL.

This clone came up a few times. The rearrangement uses TRBV7-9 and TRBJ1-2; 8 bases agree with TRBD1. Germline assignment: CDR1 SEHNR and CDR2 FQNEAQ (reference sequence). The length of the CDR3 is 15 residues. Trimming removed 5 bases from V and 4 bases from J; junction bases left unmatched: 9. The CDR3 protein is CASSPGQGRRYGYTF. CDR3 nucleotides: TGTGCCAGCAGCCCAGGACAGGGACGACGCTATGGCTACACCTTC.

The DNA for the CDR3 is TGCGCCAGCAGCCAAGATACCCCGGACAGGGGGCTCAACGAGCAGTACTTC. This translates into CASSQDTPDRGLNEQYF. The J gene is TRBJ2-7, the V gene TRBV4-1; 11 bases align to TRBD1. Trimming cost V 0 bases and J 5 bases; bases outside gene matches: 9. This CDR3 contains 17 residues. Germline loops: CDR1 MGHRA, CDR2 YSYEKL.

The sample holds a few counts of this clone. This chain connects TRBV4-3 to TRBJ1-6; no reliable D call. The CDR3 spans 15 residues. Germline CDR1 and CDR2: LGHNA and YSLEER. Trimming stripped 5 bases from V and 6 bases from J, with 14 bases between. The CDR3 spells CASSTTNDGNSPLHF. The CDR3 DNA is TGCGCCAGCAGCACCACCAACGACGGTAATTCACCCCTCCACTTT.